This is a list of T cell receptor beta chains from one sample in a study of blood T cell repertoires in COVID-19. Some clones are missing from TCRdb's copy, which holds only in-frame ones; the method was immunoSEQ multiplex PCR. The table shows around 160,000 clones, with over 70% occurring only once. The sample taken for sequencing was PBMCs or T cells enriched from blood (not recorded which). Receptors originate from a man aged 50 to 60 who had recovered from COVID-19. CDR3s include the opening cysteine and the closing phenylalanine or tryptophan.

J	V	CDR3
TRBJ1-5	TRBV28	CASSLLYSGTEFSNQPQHF
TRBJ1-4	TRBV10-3	CAISSGGGEEKLFF
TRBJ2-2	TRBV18	CASSPRTGVSGELFF
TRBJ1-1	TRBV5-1	CASSYGGDTEAFF
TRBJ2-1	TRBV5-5	CASSRESRDRYNEQFF
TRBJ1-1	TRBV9	CASSASHTDTEAFF
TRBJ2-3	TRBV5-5	CASSLVSPQGRTDTQYF
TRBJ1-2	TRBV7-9	CASSSGIGYTF
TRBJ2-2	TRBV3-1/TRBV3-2	CASSQDIGELFF
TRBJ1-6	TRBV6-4	CASSARDRANSPLHF
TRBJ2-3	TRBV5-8	CASSLYTSESTDTQYF
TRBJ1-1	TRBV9	CASSVAGVQDTEAFF
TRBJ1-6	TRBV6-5	CASSRGAKETPLHF
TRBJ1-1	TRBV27	CASYSPGQGNTEAFF
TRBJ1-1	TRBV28	CASSSPTEAFF